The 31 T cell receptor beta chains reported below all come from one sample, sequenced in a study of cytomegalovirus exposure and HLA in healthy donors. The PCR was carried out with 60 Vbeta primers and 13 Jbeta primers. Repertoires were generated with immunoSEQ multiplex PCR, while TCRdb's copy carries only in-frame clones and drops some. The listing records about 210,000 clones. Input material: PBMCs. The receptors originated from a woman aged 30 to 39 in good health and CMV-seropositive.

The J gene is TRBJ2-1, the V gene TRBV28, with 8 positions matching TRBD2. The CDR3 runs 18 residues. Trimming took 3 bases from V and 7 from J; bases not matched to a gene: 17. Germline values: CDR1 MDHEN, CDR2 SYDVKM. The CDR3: CASSFLLLQAGGGNEQFF. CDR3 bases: TGTGCCAGCAGTTTTCTCCTCTTACAGGCGGGAGGAGGAAATGAGCAGTTCTTC.

The CDR3 sequence: CASFYRVGGELFF. CDR3 DNA: TGCGCCAGCTTCTACAGGGTCGGCGGGGAGCTGTTTTTT. V gene TRBV5-1 combines with J gene TRBJ2-2; tentative D call: TRBD1 (6 bases). The CDR3 consists of 13 residues. Trimming took off 7 bases at V and 7 bases at J, with 14 bases between the two ends. Germline V gives CDR1 SGHRS, CDR2 YFSETQ. Full variable domain (missing parts from reference TRBV5-1 and TRBJ2-2): KAGVTQTPRYLIKTRGQQVTLSCSPISGHRSVSWYQQTPGQGLQFLFEYFSETQRNKGNFPGRFSGRQFSNSRSEMNVSTLELGDSALYLCASFYRVGGELFFGEGSRLTVL.

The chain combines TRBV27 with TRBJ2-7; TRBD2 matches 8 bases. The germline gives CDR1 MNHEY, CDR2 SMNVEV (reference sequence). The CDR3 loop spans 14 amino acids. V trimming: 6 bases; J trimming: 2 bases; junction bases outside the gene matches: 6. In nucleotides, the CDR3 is TGTGCCAGCAGCCCGGGGGGGGGCCCCTACGAGCAGTACTTC. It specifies CASSPGGGPYEQYF.

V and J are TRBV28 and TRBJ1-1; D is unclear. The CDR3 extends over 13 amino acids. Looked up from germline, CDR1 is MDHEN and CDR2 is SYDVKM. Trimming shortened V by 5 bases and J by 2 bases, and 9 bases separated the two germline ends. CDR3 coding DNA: TGTGCCAGCAGTCTACAGATCAACACTGAAGCTTTCTTT. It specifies CASSLQINTEAFF.

For the CDR3, the DNA is TGTGCCAGCAGCTCAACAGCAATGTACCAAGAGACCCAGTACTTC. This translates into CASSSTAMYQETQYF. The chain uses TRBV7-9 and TRBJ2-5, with D unresolved. Germline CDR1 reads SEHNR; CDR2 reads FQNEAQ (reference sequence). V was cut by 4 bases and J by 0 bases, with 12 bases left in between. The CDR3 sequence is 15 residues long.

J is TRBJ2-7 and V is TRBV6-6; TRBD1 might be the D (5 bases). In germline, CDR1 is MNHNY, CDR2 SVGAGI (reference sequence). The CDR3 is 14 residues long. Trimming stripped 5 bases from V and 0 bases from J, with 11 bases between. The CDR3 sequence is CASSDMTVSYEQYF. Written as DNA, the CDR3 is TGTGCCAGCAGTGACATGACAGTCTCCTACGAGCAGTACTTC.

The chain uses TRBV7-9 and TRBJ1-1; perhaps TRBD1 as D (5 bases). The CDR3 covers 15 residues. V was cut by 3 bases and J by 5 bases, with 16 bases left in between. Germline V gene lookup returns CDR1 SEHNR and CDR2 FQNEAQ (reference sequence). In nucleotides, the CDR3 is TGTGCCAGCAGCTTGAATGCGGGGGGGAGTACTGAAGCTTTCTTT. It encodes CASSLNAGGSTEAFF.

CDR3 sequence: CASSLLEGVGFSTEAFF. The CDR3 DNA reads as TGTGCCAGCAGCTTACTCGAGGGGGTAGGTTTCTCCACTGAAGCTTTCTTT. This chain uses TRBV7-9 with TRBJ1-1; tentatively, D is TRBD1 (6 bases). Germline CDR1 and CDR2: SEHNR and FQNEAQ (reference sequence). This CDR3 region has 17 residues. Trimming stripped 2 bases from V and 4 bases from J, with 20 bases between.

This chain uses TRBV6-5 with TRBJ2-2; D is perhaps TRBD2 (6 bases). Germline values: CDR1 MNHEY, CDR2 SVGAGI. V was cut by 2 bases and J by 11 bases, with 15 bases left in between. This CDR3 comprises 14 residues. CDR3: CASSYGGSSLELFF. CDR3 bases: TGTGCCAGCAGTTACGGAGGGTCATCCCTCGAGCTGTTTTTT.

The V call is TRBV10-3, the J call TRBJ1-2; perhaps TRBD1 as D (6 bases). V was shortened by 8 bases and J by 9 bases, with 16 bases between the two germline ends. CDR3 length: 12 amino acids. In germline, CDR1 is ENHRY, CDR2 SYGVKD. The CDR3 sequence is CAIPSDSASYTF. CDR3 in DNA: TGTGCCATCCCCTCGGACAGCGCAAGCTACACCTTC.

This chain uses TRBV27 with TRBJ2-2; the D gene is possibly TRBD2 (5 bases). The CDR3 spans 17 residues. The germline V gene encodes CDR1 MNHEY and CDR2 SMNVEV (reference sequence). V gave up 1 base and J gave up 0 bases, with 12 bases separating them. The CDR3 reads CASSLYGVAANTGELFF. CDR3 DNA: TGTGCCAGCAGTTTATACGGGGTAGCCGCGAACACCGGGGAGCTGTTTTTT.

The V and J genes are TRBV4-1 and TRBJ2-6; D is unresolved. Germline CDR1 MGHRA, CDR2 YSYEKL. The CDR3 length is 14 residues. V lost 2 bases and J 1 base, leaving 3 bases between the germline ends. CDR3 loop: CASSQPSGANVLTF. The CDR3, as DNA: TGCGCCAGCAGCCAACCTTCTGGGGCCAACGTCCTGACTTTC.

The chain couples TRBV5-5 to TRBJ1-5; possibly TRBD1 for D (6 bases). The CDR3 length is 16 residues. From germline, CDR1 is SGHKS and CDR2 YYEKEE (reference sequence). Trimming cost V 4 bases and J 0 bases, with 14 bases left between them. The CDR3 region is CASSHRDGLSNQPQHF. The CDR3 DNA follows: TGTGCCAGCAGCCACAGGGACGGCCTTAGCAATCAGCCCCAGCATTTT.

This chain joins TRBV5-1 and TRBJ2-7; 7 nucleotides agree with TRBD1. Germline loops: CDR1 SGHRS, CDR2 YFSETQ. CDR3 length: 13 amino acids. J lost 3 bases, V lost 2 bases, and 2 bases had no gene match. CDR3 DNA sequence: TGCGCCAGCAGCTTCGGGACAGACTACGAGCAGTACTTC. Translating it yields CASSFGTDYEQYF.

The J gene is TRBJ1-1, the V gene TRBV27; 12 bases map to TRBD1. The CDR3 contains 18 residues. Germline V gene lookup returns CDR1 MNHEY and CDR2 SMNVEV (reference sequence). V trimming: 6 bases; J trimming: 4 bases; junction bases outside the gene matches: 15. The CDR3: CASRPGSGTGGWSTEAFF. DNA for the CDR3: TGTGCCAGCAGACCCGGCTCCGGGACAGGGGGCTGGAGCACTGAAGCTTTCTTT.

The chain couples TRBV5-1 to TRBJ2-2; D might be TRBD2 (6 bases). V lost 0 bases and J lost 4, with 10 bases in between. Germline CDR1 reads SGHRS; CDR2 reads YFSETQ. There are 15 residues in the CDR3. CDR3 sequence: CASSLGAGPTGELFF. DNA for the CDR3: TGCGCCAGCAGCTTGGGCGCGGGACCCACCGGGGAGCTGTTTTTT.

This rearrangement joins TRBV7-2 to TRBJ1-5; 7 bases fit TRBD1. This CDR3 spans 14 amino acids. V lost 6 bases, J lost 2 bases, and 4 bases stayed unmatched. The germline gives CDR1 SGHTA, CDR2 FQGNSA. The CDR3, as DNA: TGTGCCAGCAGTTCCGACAGGGGCAATCAGCCCCAGCATTTT. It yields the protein CASSSDRGNQPQHF.

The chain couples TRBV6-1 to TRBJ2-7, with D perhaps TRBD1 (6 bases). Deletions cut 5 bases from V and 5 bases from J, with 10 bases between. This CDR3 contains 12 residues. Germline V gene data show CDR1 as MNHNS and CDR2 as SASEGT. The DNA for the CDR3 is TGTGCCAGCAGTCTGGCAGGGGACGAGCAGTACTTC. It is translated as CASSLAGDEQYF.

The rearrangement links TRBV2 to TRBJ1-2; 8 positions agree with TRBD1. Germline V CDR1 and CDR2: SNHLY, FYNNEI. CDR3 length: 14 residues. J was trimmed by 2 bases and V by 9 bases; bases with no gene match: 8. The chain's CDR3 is CARTGQGRNYGYTF. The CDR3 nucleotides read TGTGCCAGAACAGGACAGGGAAGAAACTATGGCTACACCTTC.

As DNA, the CDR3 is TGTGCCAGTAGCAGACAGACAGTTAGAGAAAAACTGTTTTTT. Amino acids: CASSRQTVREKLFF. The chain uses TRBV19 and TRBJ1-4; D is possibly TRBD1 (5 bases). Germline V lookup: CDR1 LNHDA, CDR2 SQIVND (reference sequence). Trimming cost V 6 bases and J 8 bases, with 16 bases left between them. The length of the CDR3 is 14 residues.

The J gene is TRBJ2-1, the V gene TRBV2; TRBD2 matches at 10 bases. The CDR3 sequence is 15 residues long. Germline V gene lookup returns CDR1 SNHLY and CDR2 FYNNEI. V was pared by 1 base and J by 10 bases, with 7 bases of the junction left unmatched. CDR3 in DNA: TGTGCCAGCAGTGAAGGGAGCGGGGGGGCCAGGGAGCAGTTCTTC. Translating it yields CASSEGSGGAREQFF.

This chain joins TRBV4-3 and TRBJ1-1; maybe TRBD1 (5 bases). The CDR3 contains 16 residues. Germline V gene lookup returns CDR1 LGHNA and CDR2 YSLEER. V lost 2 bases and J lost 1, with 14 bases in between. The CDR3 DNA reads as TGCGCCAGCAGCCAACCGAATCAGGGCGGGAACACTGAAGCTTTCTTT. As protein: CASSQPNQGGNTEAFF.

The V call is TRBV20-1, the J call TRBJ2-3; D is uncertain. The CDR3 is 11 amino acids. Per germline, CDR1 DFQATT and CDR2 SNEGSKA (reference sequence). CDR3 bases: TGCAGCCCTATTAGCACAGATACGCAGTATTTT. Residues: CSPISTDTQYF.

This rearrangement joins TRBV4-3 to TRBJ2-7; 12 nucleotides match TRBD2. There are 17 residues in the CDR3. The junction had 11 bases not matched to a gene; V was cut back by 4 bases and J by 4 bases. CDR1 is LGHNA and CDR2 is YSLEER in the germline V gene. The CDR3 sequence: CASSRSARTSGTYEQYF. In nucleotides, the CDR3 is TGCGCCAGCAGCCGCTCAGCTAGGACTAGCGGGACTTACGAGCAGTACTTC.

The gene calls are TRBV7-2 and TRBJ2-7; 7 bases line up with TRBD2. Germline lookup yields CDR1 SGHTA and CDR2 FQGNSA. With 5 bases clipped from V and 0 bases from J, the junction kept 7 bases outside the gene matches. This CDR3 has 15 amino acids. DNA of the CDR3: TGTGCCAGCAGCCAAAAGCGGGACCGCTCCTACGAGCAGTACTTC. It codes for CASSQKRDRSYEQYF.

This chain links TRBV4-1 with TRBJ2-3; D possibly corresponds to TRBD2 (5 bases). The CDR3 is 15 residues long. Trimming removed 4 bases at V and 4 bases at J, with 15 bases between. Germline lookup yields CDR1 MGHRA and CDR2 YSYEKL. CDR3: CASSLRTDGADTQYF. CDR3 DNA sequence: TGCGCCAGCAGCCTCAGGACGGACGGGGCAGATACGCAGTATTTT.

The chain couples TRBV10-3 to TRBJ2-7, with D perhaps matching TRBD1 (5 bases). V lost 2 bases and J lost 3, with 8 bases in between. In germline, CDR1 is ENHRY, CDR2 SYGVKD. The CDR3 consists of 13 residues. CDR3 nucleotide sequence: TGTGCCATCAGTGAGGACAGTTTCTACGAGCAGTACTTC. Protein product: CAISEDSFYEQYF.

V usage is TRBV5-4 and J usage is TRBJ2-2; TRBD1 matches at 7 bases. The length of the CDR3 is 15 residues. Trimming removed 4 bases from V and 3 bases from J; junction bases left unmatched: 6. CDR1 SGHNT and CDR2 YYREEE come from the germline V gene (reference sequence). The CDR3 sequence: CASSHKTGDTGELFF. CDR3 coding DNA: TGTGCCAGCAGCCATAAAACAGGGGACACCGGGGAGCTGTTTTTT.

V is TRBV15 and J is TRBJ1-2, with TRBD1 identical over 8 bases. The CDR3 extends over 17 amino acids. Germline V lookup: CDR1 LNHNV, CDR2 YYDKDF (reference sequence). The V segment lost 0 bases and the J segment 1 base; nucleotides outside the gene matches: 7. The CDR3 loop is CATSREGTGSYNYGYTF. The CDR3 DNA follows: TGTGCCACCAGCAGAGAAGGGACAGGATCCTATAACTATGGCTACACCTTC.

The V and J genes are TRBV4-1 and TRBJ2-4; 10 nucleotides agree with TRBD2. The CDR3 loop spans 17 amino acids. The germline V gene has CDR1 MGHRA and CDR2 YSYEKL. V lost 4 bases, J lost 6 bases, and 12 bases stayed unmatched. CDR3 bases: TGCGCCAGCAGCCCCCACCAGAGAACTAGCGGGATAAACATTCAGTACTTC. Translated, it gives CASSPHQRTSGINIQYF.

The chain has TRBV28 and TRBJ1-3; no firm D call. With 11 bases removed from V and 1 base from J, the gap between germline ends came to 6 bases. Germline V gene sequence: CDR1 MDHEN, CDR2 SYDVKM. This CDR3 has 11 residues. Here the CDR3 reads CAAFSGNTIYF. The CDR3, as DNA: TGTGCCGCGTTTTCTGGAAACACCATATATTTT.